One T cell receptor (beta chain) is described in this entry. This receptor's antigen is unknown. Base qualities are not provided; no much larger clone lies one nucleotide away. The donors were healthy, HIV-negative adults who had no recently reported acute infections or vaccinations. Every donor was a Caucasian adult residing in Nashville, Tennessee, USA. For unsorted samples, 75 million to 90 million PBMCs were counted and genomic DNA was extracted with the QIAamp DNA Blood Mini kit. Blood was obtained by leukapheresis, after which PBMCs were separated by Ficoll-Histopaque density gradient centrifugation and cryopreserved in liquid nitrogen vapor phase. These data are taken from a study of shared clonotypes between healthy human individuals (dated by TCRdb to 2018 to 2021). Broadly, across the study: A couple of women and a few men aged 18 to 49 years were included in the cohort. To estimate repertoire size and how much clonotype sharing occurs between individuals, the study deeply sequenced the blood TCR repertoires of several healthy adults. Different laboratories and diverse techniques were used to prepare libraries and sequence TCR repertoires, to increase sequencing depth and limit assay-specific biases. Between about 0.94 and 10 billion PBMCs per donor were obtained by leukapheresis.

What the work shows at the level of the full study, not this receptor alone: Sampling was limited to blood, and TCR repertoires in tissue likely differ from TCR repertoires in blood. Based on pairwise subsampling, the degree of clonotype sharing among donors was expected to be affected by sequencing depth. The small number of donors limited the genetic and exposure-history diversity represented.

Using the deep immunoSEQ assay, TCR CDR3 regions were amplified from genomic DNA by multiplex PCR. Genomic DNA extracted from each cell subset was distributed evenly over all wells of several immunoSEQ 96-well plates, and each plate served as one replicate. For unsorted PBMC, 250 to 350 ng of genomic DNA, equivalent to 30,000 to 35,000 T cell genomes, went into each replicate PCR. Genomic DNA from unsorted PBMC was sequenced over ten immunoSEQ deep assay plates. Purified libraries were quantified with a Qubit 3.0 fluorometer, sized on a Bioanalyzer 2100, and re-quantified with the KAPA Library Quantification kit. Every immunoSEQ 96-well plate was sequenced on a dedicated single-read 150-cycle Illumina NextSeq 550 flow cell. Per the source publication's procedure: Because the immunoSEQ output included only junctional sequences and no quality scores, the filtering could not be the same as the filtering used for full-length reads. Sequences were annotated with PyIR, a Python wrapper for IgBLAST v1.9, and V/J genes and CDR3 were assigned using IMGT germline references. Reads were filtered out if the reads had weak V/J assignments (E-value above 1e-6), no CDR3, stop codons, out-of-frame junctions, or ambiguous translated residues. V3J clonotypes were defined as sequences sharing the same inferred V gene, J gene, and CDR3 amino acid sequence. Percentage overlap between repertoires was computed as shared unique clonotypes divided by the size of the smaller repertoire. RTK rarefaction, the Chao1 estimator, and Recon v2.1 estimates of unobserved clonotypes were used to assess repertoire richness. In TCRdb, the immuneACCESS table is reduced to in-frame sequences with V and J assigned. These tables do not hold every clone; where another copy was compared, an unresolved V gene accounts for under half, and the others remain unexplained. V, J and clone size reflect that table, while D and trimming were determined from the DNA. A total of around 500,000 clones appear in this sample, about 72% of them only once. The ten largest clones represent about 11% of the sample.

V is reduced by 9 bases and J by 1 base, leaving a spacing of 7 bases between them. Inclusive of the bounding cysteine and phenylalanine, the CDR3 is 13 residues long. Just CDR3 DNA is preserved here, 39 bases in frame from base 1. The germline V gene yields MNHEY for CDR1 and SVGAGI for CDR2. The chain is made from TRBV6-5 and TRBJ2-6, with the D call perhaps TRBD1 or TRBD2, as 5 bases match in each case. The sequenced sample consisted of PBMCs. This clonotype originated in a woman in her thirties or forties in good health. Some clones in this sample may be carry-over from other donors' samples. The nucleotides read TGTGCCAGTGGGGGATCTGGGGCCAACGTCCTGACTTTC. Its protein is CASGGSGANVLTF.